The 9 T cell receptor beta chains reported below all come from one sample, sequenced in a study of T-cell memory formation after mild COVID-19. TCRdb called the 5' RACE reads again in MiXCR, with one record for every CDR3 protein. The table has about 340,000 distinct CDR3 sequences, over 10% seen once. Input material: PBMCs or a T cell subset sorted from them (not recorded which). All receptors come from a man between 18 and 29 years old who had mild COVID-19 (a few samples of this study predate the infection). Cell type and time point are not known.

The chain couples TRBV12-5 to TRBJ2-5, with D uncertain. V lost 2 bases to trimming and J lost 4 bases, with 5 bases between them. Per the germline V gene, CDR1 is LGHNT and CDR2 is FRNRAP. This CDR3 has 12 amino acids. The CDR3: CASGLIGETQYF. DNA of the CDR3: TGTGCTAGTGGTTTGATCGGAGAGACCCAGTACTTC. The full variable domain, in which reference TRBV12-5 and TRBJ2-5 provide the parts outside the CDR3, is DARVTQTPRHKVTEMGQEVTMRCQPILGHNTVFWYRQTMMQGLELLAYFRNRAPLDDSGMPKDRFSAEMPDATLATLKIQPSEPRDSAVYFCASGLIGETQYFGPGTRLLVL.

The rearrangement links TRBV12-3 or TRBV12-4 to TRBJ1-1; D remains unclear. The CDR3 is 12 amino acids. Trimming removed 5 bases from V and 7 bases from J, with 11 bases in between. This chain's CDR3 is CASSKRPLEAFF. The CDR3 DNA follows: TGTGCCAGCAGTAAAAGACCCCTTGAAGCTTTCTTT.

V gene TRBV28 combines with J gene TRBJ1-5; 10 nucleotides agree with TRBD1. The CDR3 consists of 17 residues. The V gene's germline CDR1 is MDHEN and CDR2 SYDVKM. With V trimmed by 4 bases and J by 3 bases, 9 bases remained unmatched. The CDR3 nucleotides read TGTGCCAGCAGTTCCCCGGGACAGGGGTTTAACAATCAGCCCCAGCATTTT. Translation gives CASSSPGQGFNNQPQHF.

This clonotype was recorded a few times. The V gene is TRBV20-1, the J gene TRBJ2-5, with D unresolved. CDR1 and CDR2 from the germline V gene are DFQATT and SNEGSKA (reference sequence). The V end lost 0 bases, the J end lost 5 bases, and 13 bases lay between the germline ends. CDR3 length: 14 amino acids. The CDR3 reads CSARDWLTRETQYF. As DNA, the CDR3 is TGCAGTGCTAGAGATTGGTTGACGAGGGAGACCCAGTACTTC.

The sample holds a few counts of this clonotype. The chain carries TRBV6-5 and TRBJ1-6, with 8 bases that match TRBD1. Losses at the gene ends were 6 bases for V and 2 bases for J; bases not matched to a gene: 9. This CDR3 contains 17 residues. Germline values: CDR1 MNHEY, CDR2 SVGAGI. The CDR3 DNA sequence: TGTGCCAGCAGCCACCCACAGGGGGGGACCTATAATTCACCCCTCCACTTT. Amino acids: CASSHPQGGTYNSPLHF.

The genes are TRBV7-9 and TRBJ2-3, with a possible D match to TRBD2 (7 bases). In germline, CDR1 is SEHNR, CDR2 FQNEAQ (reference sequence). V shed 5 bases and J shed 3 bases, with 18 bases lying between them. The CDR3 is made up of 16 amino acids. DNA of the CDR3: TGTGCCAGCAGCCCTGGGGGGGCCGGGTTGACAGATACGCAGTATTTT. This encodes CASSPGGAGLTDTQYF.

CDR3 region: CASSPLYRGSMAKNIQYF. The CDR3 region has the DNA TGCGCCAGCAGCCCATTATACAGGGGTAGTATGGCCAAAAACATTCAGTACTTC. This chain connects TRBV4-3 to TRBJ2-4, with TRBD1 matching 7 bases. V shed 4 bases, J shed 1 base, and the junction held 13 bases outside the gene matches. This CDR3 contains 18 residues. The germline CDR1 and CDR2 sequences are LGHNA and YSLEER.

The sample holds a few counts of this clonotype. The rearrangement links TRBV21-1 to TRBJ2-7. TRBV21-1 corresponds to a pseudogene. The CDR3 covers 13 residues. The CDR3 region has the DNA TGTGCCAGCAGCAAAATGGACCTCTACGAGCAGTACGTC. Its translation is CASSKMDLYEQYV.

This clonotype was counted between two and nine times. The V and J genes are TRBV4-3 and TRBJ1-4, with unresolved D. The V and J ends lost 4 bases and 0 bases respectively, with 9 bases between them. CDR1 and CDR2 from the germline V gene are LGHNA and YSLEER. The CDR3 loop spans 15 amino acids. Written as DNA, the CDR3 is TGCGCCAGCAGCCCCAGGTTTTCAACTAATGAAAAACTGTTTTTT. Amino acid sequence: CASSPRFSTNEKLFF.